Listed below are T cell receptor beta chains from one sample, sequenced in a study of cytomegalovirus exposure and HLA in healthy donors. Libraries were prepared by immunoSEQ multiplex PCR; TCRdb keeps only in-frame clonotypes and omits some of them. This table has 45,000 to 65,000 clones, about 91% appearing once. Specimen: PBMCs. The origin of the receptors is a woman aged 18-30 years in good health and CMV-seronegative. CDR3s include the opening cysteine and the closing phenylalanine or tryptophan. The D gene is left open where the match is weak. Clone size is shown for a subset of rows, as once, few, many or a class of expanded clone.

>.|TRBD2|TRBV9|TRBJ2-7
CASSVDPAGGPTHF
TGTGCCAGCAGCGTAGATCCAGCGGGAGGCCCCACGCACTTC
>.|.|TRBV7-8|TRBJ2-3
CASSPISRAGGTDTQYF
TGTGCCAGCAGCCCGATTTCCCGGGCGGGTGGCACAGATACGCAGTATTTT
>.|TRBD2|TRBV19|TRBJ2-1
CASSIGALAAGDEQFF
TGTGCCAGTAGTATAGGGGCGCTAGCGGCGGGGGATGAGCAGTTCTTC
>.|.|TRBV9|TRBJ2-5
CASSVISQYF
TGTGCCAGCAGCGTTATTTCCCAGTACTTC
>.|.|TRBV11-2|TRBJ2-7
CASSPGQSPYEQYF
TGTGCCAGCAGCCCTGGACAGAGCCCCTACGAGCAGTACTTC
>.|TRBD1|TRBV27|TRBJ2-5
CASSLQGAETQYF
TGTGCCAGCAGTTTACAGGGGGCAGAGACCCAGTACTTC
>.|.|TRBV4-1|TRBJ1-5
CASSQDIGQGNQPQHF
TGCGCCAGCAGCCAAGATATTGGGCAGGGCAATCAGCCCCAGCATTTT
>once|.|TRBV10-2|TRBJ1-5
CASSAQANQPQHF
TGCGCCAGCAGTGCACAGGCAAATCAGCCCCAGCATTTT
>.|.|TRBV7-2|TRBJ2-3
CASSSQPYTGTVNGQYF
TGTGCCAGCAGCTCCCAACCGTATACCGGGACTGTAAATGGGCAGTATTTT
>.|TRBD1|TRBV13|TRBJ1-1
CASSSRTGDSNTEAFF
TGTGCCAGCAGCTCGAGGACAGGGGACTCTAACACTGAAGCTTTCTTT
>.|TRBD1|TRBV7-8|TRBJ2-7
CASSLGRQGTYEQYF
TGTGCCAGCAGCTTAGGCCGACAGGGGACCTACGAGCAGTACTTC
>.|.|TRBV11-2|TRBJ2-1
CASSPIMANNEQFF
TGTGCCAGCAGCCCGATTATGGCAAACAATGAGCAGTTCTTC
>once|TRBD2|TRBV11-3|TRBJ2-5
CASKLGLLAAPRAQYF
TGTGCCAGCAAGTTAGGTCTTCTAGCGGCCCCACGGGCCCAGTACTTC
>.|TRBD1|TRBV7-3|TRBJ2-1
CASSLKGDREQFF
TGTGCCAGCAGCTTAAAAGGGGACAGGGAGCAGTTCTTC
>.|TRBD1|TRBV6-1|TRBJ2-7
CATTGTGDRLGEQYF
TGTGCCACCACTGGGACAGGGGATCGACTCGGCGAGCAGTACTTC
>.|.|TRBV6-1|TRBJ2-7
CASSSAYEQYF
TGTGCCAGCAGTTCGGCCTACGAGCAGTACTTC
>.|TRBD1|TRBV5-5|TRBJ2-7
CASSWTGEEQYF
TGTGCCAGCAGCTGGACAGGGGAGGAGCAGTACTTC
>once|.|TRBV19|TRBJ2-1
CASSIRQGWSNEQFF
TGTGCCAGTAGTATCCGGCAGGGTTGGAGCAATGAGCAGTTCTTC
>.|.|TRBV29-1|TRBJ2-5
CSVELGARETQYF
TGCAGCGTTGAACTGGGGGCGCGGGAGACCCAGTACTTC
>.|TRBD1|TRBV5-1|TRBJ1-4
CASRDQIGGNEKLFF
TGCGCCAGCAGAGATCAGATAGGGGGCAATGAAAAACTGTTTTTT
>.|.|TRBV19|TRBJ2-5
CASSRGRWETQYF
TGTGCCAGTAGTAGAGGGAGATGGGAGACCCAGTACTTC
>.|TRBD1|TRBV13|TRBJ1-1
CASSLGTGENTEAFF
TGTGCCAGCAGCTTAGGGACAGGGGAGAACACTGAAGCTTTCTTT
>.|.|TRBV5-4|TRBJ1-4
CASSFNPGTNEKLFF
TGTGCCAGCAGCTTCAACCCGGGGACTAATGAAAAACTGTTTTTT
>.|TRBD1|TRBV7-6|TRBJ1-1
CASSLDRANTEAFF
TGTGCCAGCAGCCTGGACAGGGCGAACACTGAAGCTTTCTTT
>.|.|TRBV5-8|TRBJ1-4
CASSPALFF
TGTGCCAGCAGCCCCGCGTTGTTTTTT
>few|.|TRBV7-3|TRBJ2-3
CASSSDRGNTQYF
TGTGCCAGCAGCTCCGACCGGGGGAATACGCAGTATTTT
>.|.|TRBV10-1|TRBJ2-2
CASSERTASTGELFF
TGCGCCAGCAGTGAGAGAACAGCCTCAACCGGGGAGCTGTTTTTT
>few|.|TRBV18|TRBJ2-5
CASSALGGGGREETQYF
TGTGCCAGCTCAGCGCTTGGTGGGGGGGGCCGAGAAGAGACCCAGTACTTC
>.|.|TRBV11-2|TRBJ2-1
CASSHRDSSYNEQFF
TGTGCCAGCAGCCACCGGGACTCCTCCTACAATGAGCAGTTCTTC
>.|.|TRBV29-1|TRBJ2-7
CSVVGGGGEQYF
TGCAGCGTGGTCGGGGGCGGGGGCGAGCAGTACTTC
>few|TRBD2|TRBV2|TRBJ2-3
CASSGGSGRQVGTDTQYF
TGTGCCAGCAGTGGGGGTAGCGGGAGACAAGTTGGAACAGATACGCAGTATTTT
>.|.|TRBV30|TRBJ2-5
CAWKPGTSTRRETQYF
TGTGCCTGGAAACCCGGGACTTCCACTCGGAGAGAGACCCAGTACTTC